This passage covers 28 T cell receptor beta chains from one sample sequenced in a study of cytomegalovirus exposure and HLA in healthy donors. Assay: immunoSEQ multiplex PCR; the TCRdb copy retains only in-frame clones and omits some. The sample includes 110,000 to 150,000 clones, roughly 93% seen only once; the top ten take roughly 1.9%. The specimen sequenced was PBMCs. The receptors derive from a man aged 18-30 years in good health and CMV-seropositive.

The J gene is TRBJ2-7, the V gene TRBV19; 8 bases align to TRBD1. This CDR3 is built from 14 residues. After removal of 6 bases from V and 0 bases from J, the junction contained 4 bases not matched to a gene. The V gene's germline CDR1 is LNHDA and CDR2 SQIVND (reference sequence). DNA for the CDR3: TGTGCCAGTAGACGGGGACAGGACTCCTACGAGCAGTACTTC. This codes for CASRRGQDSYEQYF.

This chain uses TRBV4-1 with TRBJ1-1, with D perhaps TRBD1 (6 bases). The CDR3 runs 15 residues. Trimming stripped 1 base from V and 2 bases from J, with 11 bases between. CDR1 is MGHRA and CDR2 is YSYEKL in the germline V gene. The CDR3 protein is CASSQVQGINTEAFF. For the CDR3, the DNA is TGCGCCAGCAGCCAAGTACAGGGAATAAACACTGAAGCTTTCTTT.

This rearrangement joins TRBV5-1 to TRBJ1-1, with D perhaps matching TRBD1 (6 bases). Germline V gene data show CDR1 as SGHRS and CDR2 as YFSETQ. The V gene lost 2 bases and the J gene lost 5 bases, with 13 bases spanning the gap. The CDR3 runs 14 residues. Here the CDR3 reads CASSFYREGTEAFF. The DNA for the CDR3 is TGCGCCAGCAGCTTCTACAGGGAGGGGACTGAAGCTTTCTTT.

V usage is TRBV5-1 and J usage is TRBJ2-1; tentatively, D is TRBD1 (6 bases). The CDR3 sequence is 15 residues long. V lost 4 bases, J lost 8 bases, and 19 bases lay in between. The germline gives CDR1 SGHRS, CDR2 YFSETQ. As DNA, the CDR3 is TGCGCCAGCAGCCTGGGACCTGGGAAGGGGGATGAGCAGTTCTTC. It codes for CASSLGPGKGDEQFF.

The chain joins TRBV5-1 to TRBJ2-7, with 7 bases aligning to TRBD1. Germline-derived CDR1 and CDR2 are SGHRS and YFSETQ. V was clipped by 4 bases and J by 6 bases; unmatched bases: 7. The CDR3 loop spans 13 amino acids. DNA of the CDR3: TGCGCCAGCAGCACGACAGGGATAGGCGAGCAGTACTTC. Translated: CASSTTGIGEQYF.

This chain joins TRBV6-1 and TRBJ1-5; tentatively, D is TRBD1 (5 bases). The V gene lost 1 base and the J gene lost 9 bases, with 10 bases spanning the gap. CDR3 length: 13 amino acids. Germline CDR1 reads MNHNS; CDR2 reads SASEGT. CDR3 DNA sequence: TGTGCCAGCAGTGAAGGGAACAGGCGGCCCCAGCATTTT. As protein: CASSEGNRRPQHF.

This chain connects TRBV4-2 to TRBJ1-1; TRBD1 might be the D (5 bases). This CDR3 spans 16 amino acids. V was cut by 0 bases and J by 1 base, with 12 bases left in between. CDR1 is LGHNA, CDR2 YNFKEQ, per germline. The CDR3: CASSQEAGRSNTEAFF. CDR3 DNA sequence: TGTGCCAGCAGCCAAGAGGCAGGGCGCTCGAACACTGAAGCTTTCTTT.

This chain links TRBV6-1 with TRBJ1-5, with TRBD1 matching 11 bases. The CDR3 is 15 residues long. The germline V gene has CDR1 MNHNS and CDR2 SASEGT. After removal of 6 bases from V and 9 bases from J, the junction contained 10 bases not matched to a gene. CDR3 in DNA: TGTGCCAGCAGGGGGGGACAGGGGGTTATTTGGCCCCAGCATTTT. Amino acids: CASRGGQGVIWPQHF.

The rearrangement uses TRBV27 and TRBJ2-2, with D tentatively TRBD2 (6 bases). The CDR3 extends over 20 amino acids. Deletions cut 5 bases from V and 2 bases from J, with 27 bases between. Germline V gene sequence: CDR1 MNHEY, CDR2 SMNVEV (reference sequence). The CDR3 reads CASSPYLGGGLYQNTGELFF. In nucleotides, the CDR3 is TGTGCCAGCAGTCCATACCTCGGGGGAGGACTCTATCAAAACACCGGGGAGCTGTTTTTT.

V usage is TRBV19 and J usage is TRBJ2-7; a weak D match, TRBD1 (7 bases). The CDR3 extends over 15 amino acids. Looked up from germline, CDR1 is LNHDA and CDR2 is SQIVND (reference sequence). Trimming left V 1 base short and J 2 bases short, with 12 bases between. The CDR3 sequence is CASSIGQGLAYEQYF. CDR3 nucleotides: TGTGCCAGTAGTATAGGACAGGGACTGGCCTACGAGCAGTACTTC.

The chain couples TRBV11-2 to TRBJ1-1; D not resolved. Per germline, CDR1 SGHAT and CDR2 FQNNGV. This CDR3 region has 16 residues. V gave up 5 bases and J gave up 1 base, with 17 bases separating them. CDR3 sequence (DNA): TGTGCCAGCAGCCCGTCGACACCGATACGGAACACTGAAGCTTTCTTT. Protein: CASSPSTPIRNTEAFF.

The chain couples TRBV6-5 to TRBJ1-5; 7 bases match TRBD1. The CDR3 length is 13 residues. The germline V gene encodes CDR1 MNHEY and CDR2 SVGAGI. Trimming cost V 7 bases and J 4 bases; bases outside gene matches: 4. CDR3 protein: CASTRGPNQPQHF. As DNA, the CDR3 is TGTGCCAGCACAAGGGGGCCAAATCAGCCCCAGCATTTT.

This chain joins TRBV7-9 and TRBJ1-1, with D tentatively TRBD1 (6 bases). Trimming stripped 8 bases from V and 7 bases from J, with 11 bases between. Germline V gene sequence: CDR1 SEHNR, CDR2 FQNEAQ (reference sequence). This CDR3 is 11 amino acids long. This CDR3 is CASDKTGEAFF. DNA for the CDR3: TGTGCCAGCGATAAGACAGGTGAAGCTTTCTTT.

The rearrangement uses TRBV30 and TRBJ2-5; 10 bases map to TRBD2. Trimming at V came to 3 bases and at J to 5 bases, leaving 6 bases not matched to a gene. The CDR3 has 14 residues. CDR1 is GTSNPN and CDR2 is SVGIG in the germline V gene (reference sequence). The CDR3 DNA is TGTGCCTGGAGGACAGCGGGAGGGCCTGAGACCCAGTACTTC. It codes for CAWRTAGGPETQYF.

CDR3 DNA sequence: TGTGCCAGCAGCTTGGACAGGGTTCAGCCCCAGCATTTT. As protein: CASSLDRVQPQHF. The rearrangement uses TRBV7-2 and TRBJ1-5; TRBD1 matches at 8 bases. There are 13 residues in the CDR3. Germline V gene lookup returns CDR1 SGHTA and CDR2 FQGNSA. Trimming removed 3 bases from V and 6 bases from J; junction bases left unmatched: 1.

This CDR3 reads CASRNRAGPTNYGYTF. The CDR3 DNA follows: TGTGCCAGCAGAAACCGAGCTGGGCCGACTAACTATGGCTACACCTTC. This rearrangement joins TRBV5-6 to TRBJ1-2; D is unresolved. Germline CDR1 SGHDT, CDR2 YYEEEE. V was cut by 5 bases and J by 0 bases, with 17 bases left in between. The CDR3 totals 16 residues. Full variable domain (rest looked up from reference TRBV5-6 and TRBJ1-2): DAGVTQSPTHLIKTRGQQVTLRCSPKSGHDTVSWYQQALGQGPQFIFQYYEEEERQRGNFPDRFSGHQFPNYSSELNVNALLLGDSALYLCASRNRAGPTNYGYTFGSGTRLTVV.

CDR3 amino acids: CASSLVQAGAFQETQYF. The CDR3 DNA reads as TGTGCCAGCAGCTTAGTCCAGGCGGGGGCCTTCCAAGAGACCCAGTACTTC. The gene calls are TRBV11-2 and TRBJ2-5, with D perhaps TRBD2 (7 bases). The CDR3 length is 17 residues. Germline assignment: CDR1 SGHAT and CDR2 FQNNGV. Trimming removed 1 base from V and 1 base from J, with 16 bases in between.

This clone was seen once. V is TRBV9 and J is TRBJ1-3; D is possibly TRBD1 (5 bases). There are 17 residues in the CDR3. In germline, CDR1 is SGDLS, CDR2 YYNGEE. V lost 0 bases and J 4 bases, leaving 17 bases between the germline ends. CDR3 nucleotides: TGTGCCAGCAGCGTAGAAGTTGGCAGGGCAACCGGAAACACCATATATTTT. Its translation: CASSVEVGRATGNTIYF.

The chain recombines TRBV5-1 with TRBJ1-1, with D possibly TRBD1 on 6 matching bases. CDR1 is SGHRS, CDR2 YFSETQ, per germline. V was trimmed by 0 bases and J by 5 bases, leaving 14 bases between them. The CDR3 consists of 15 residues. The CDR3 is CASSLEAGRGTEAFF. The DNA for the CDR3 is TGCGCCAGCAGCTTGGAAGCGGGGAGGGGGACTGAAGCTTTCTTT.

This chain links TRBV9 with TRBJ2-1; the match to TRBD2 covers 8 bases. CDR3 length equals 18 residues. Germline-derived CDR1 and CDR2 are SGDLS and YYNGEE. V lost 4 bases, J lost 3 bases, and 15 bases stayed unmatched. CDR3 sequence: CASSPRLAGVGDYNEQFF. In nucleotides, the CDR3 is TGTGCCAGCAGCCCCCGGCTAGCGGGCGTTGGGGACTACAATGAGCAGTTCTTC.

The chain couples TRBV15 to TRBJ2-3, with D tentatively TRBD1 (6 bases). CDR1 is LNHNV, CDR2 YYDKDF, per germline (reference sequence). Trimming removed 5 bases from V and 2 bases from J, with 8 bases in between. This CDR3 is 13 amino acids long. The CDR3 region is CATSDRNTDTQYF. The CDR3 nucleotides are TGTGCCACCAGCGACAGGAACACAGATACGCAGTATTTT.

The chain joins TRBV6-1 to TRBJ1-5; possibly TRBD1 for D (6 bases). The CDR3 spans 13 residues. Trimming removed 6 bases from V and 3 bases from J, with 9 bases in between. Germline V lookup: CDR1 MNHNS, CDR2 SASEGT. The CDR3 sequence is CASRRGNNQPQHF. The CDR3 DNA reads as TGTGCCAGCAGGAGGGGGAACAATCAGCCCCAGCATTTT.

The V and J genes are TRBV29-1 and TRBJ1-1; D perhaps matches TRBD1 (6 bases). The V gene's germline CDR1 is SQVTM and CDR2 ANQGSEA. Trimming shortened V by 8 bases and J by 0 bases, and 13 bases separated the two germline ends. The CDR3 contains 13 residues. The CDR3: CSFRTVMNTEAFF. CDR3 nucleotide sequence: TGCAGCTTTCGGACAGTTATGAACACTGAAGCTTTCTTT.

The genes are TRBV27 and TRBJ2-7, with 15 bases fitting TRBD2. The CDR3 contains 19 residues. The germline gives CDR1 MNHEY, CDR2 SMNVEV (reference sequence). J was trimmed by 4 bases and V by 1 base; bases with no gene match: 11. CDR3 sequence reads: CASSLFGLAGGLGGYEQYF. For the CDR3, the DNA is TGTGCCAGCAGTTTATTTGGACTAGCGGGAGGGCTGGGAGGATACGAGCAGTACTTC.

The chain uses TRBV9 and TRBJ1-4; D unclear. CDR1 is SGDLS, CDR2 YYNGEE, per germline. V was clipped by 0 bases and J by 4 bases, with 10 bases between them. The CDR3 loop spans 15 amino acids. The chain's CDR3 is CASSVGGRYNEKLFF. The CDR3 bases are TGTGCCAGCAGCGTAGGAGGCAGATATAATGAAAAACTGTTTTTT.

The chain links TRBV5-6 to TRBJ2-7; 13 bases agree with TRBD2. The CDR3 runs 14 residues. Per the germline V gene, CDR1 is SGHDT and CDR2 is YYEEEE. Losses at the gene ends were 3 bases for V and 3 bases for J; bases not matched to a gene: 0. CDR3 sequence: CASSWTSGGYEQYF. For the CDR3, the DNA is TGTGCCAGCAGCTGGACTAGCGGGGGCTACGAGCAGTACTTC.

This clone was seen only once. The J gene is TRBJ1-1, the V gene TRBV2, with 7 bases identical to TRBD1. This CDR3 region has 12 residues. Germline V gene lookup returns CDR1 SNHLY and CDR2 FYNNEI. With V trimmed by 8 bases and J by 4 bases, 4 bases remained unmatched. The CDR3 bases are TGTGCCAGCGGTACAGGGGCCACTGAAGCTTTCTTT. Its protein is CASGTGATEAFF.

The sample holds a few counts of this clone. The chain couples TRBV7-9 to TRBJ2-1; 10 bases match TRBD2. Germline assignment: CDR1 SEHNR and CDR2 FQNEAQ (reference sequence). CDR3 length: 15 amino acids. The junction had 5 bases not matched to a gene; V was cut back by 0 bases and J by 9 bases. The CDR3 region is CASSLALAGAVEQFF. The CDR3 bases are TGTGCCAGCAGCTTAGCCCTAGCGGGAGCGGTTGAGCAGTTCTTC.